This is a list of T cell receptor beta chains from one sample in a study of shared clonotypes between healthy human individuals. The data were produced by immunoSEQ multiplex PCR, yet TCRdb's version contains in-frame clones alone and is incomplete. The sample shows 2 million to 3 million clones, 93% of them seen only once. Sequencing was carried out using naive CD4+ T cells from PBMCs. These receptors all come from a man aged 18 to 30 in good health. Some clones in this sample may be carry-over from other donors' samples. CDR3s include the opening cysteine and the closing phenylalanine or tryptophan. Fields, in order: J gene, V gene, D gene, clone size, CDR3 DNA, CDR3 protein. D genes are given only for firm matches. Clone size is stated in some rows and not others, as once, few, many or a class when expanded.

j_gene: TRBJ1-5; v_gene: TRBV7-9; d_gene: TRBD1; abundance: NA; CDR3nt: TGTGCCAGCAGCGTAACGGGGACAGATCAGCCCCAGCATTTT; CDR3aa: CASSVTGTDQPQHF
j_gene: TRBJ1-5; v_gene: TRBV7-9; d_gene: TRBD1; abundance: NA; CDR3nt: TGTGCCAGCAGCCTCGGGACAGGGAATCGGCCCCAGCATTTT; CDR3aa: CASSLGTGNRPQHF
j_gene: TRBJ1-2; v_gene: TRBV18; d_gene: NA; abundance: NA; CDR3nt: TGTGCCAGCTCACCGCCGTACGTAGAAGGGCGGCCATTAGCCTTC; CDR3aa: CASSPPYVEGRPLAF
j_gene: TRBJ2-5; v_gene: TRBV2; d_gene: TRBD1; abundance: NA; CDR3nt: TGTGCCAGCGGGCTCAGACAGGGCCAAGAGACCCAGTACTTC; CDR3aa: CASGLRQGQETQYF
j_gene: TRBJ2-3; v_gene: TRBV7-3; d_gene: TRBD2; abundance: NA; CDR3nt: TGTGCCAGCAGCCGGGGACTAGCAGGTACAGATACGCAGTATTTT; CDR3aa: CASSRGLAGTDTQYF
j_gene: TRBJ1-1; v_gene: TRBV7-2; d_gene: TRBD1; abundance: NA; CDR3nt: TGTGCCAGCAGCTCACAGGGGGCCGGCACTGAAGCTTTCTTT; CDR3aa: CASSSQGAGTEAFF
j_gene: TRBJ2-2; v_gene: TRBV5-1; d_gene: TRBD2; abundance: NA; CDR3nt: TGCGCCAGCAGGGGAGGGCTGACGGCTAACACCGGGGAGCTGTTTTTT; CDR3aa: CASRGGLTANTGELFF
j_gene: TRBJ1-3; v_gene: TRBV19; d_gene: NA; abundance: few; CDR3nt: TGTGCCAGTAGTATAGTAAGCGGACCTGGAAACACCATATATTTT; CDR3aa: CASSIVSGPGNTIYF
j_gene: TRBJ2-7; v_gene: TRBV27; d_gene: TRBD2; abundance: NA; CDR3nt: TGTGCCAGCAGCTCCATTGGACTAGCAAACTACGAGCAGTACTTC; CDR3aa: CASSSIGLANYEQYF
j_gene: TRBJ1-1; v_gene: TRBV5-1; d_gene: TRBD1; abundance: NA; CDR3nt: TGCGCCAGCAGGGGGACAGGGAAGGATACTGAAGCTTTCTTT; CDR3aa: CASRGTGKDTEAFF
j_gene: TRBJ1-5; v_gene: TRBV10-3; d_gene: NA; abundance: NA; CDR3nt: TGTGCCATCAGTCTTGACAGGAGAAATCAGCCCCAGCATTTT; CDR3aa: CAISLDRRNQPQHF
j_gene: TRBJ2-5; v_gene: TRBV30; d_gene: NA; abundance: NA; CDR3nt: TGTGCCTGGGGGTCTTCGTCCGGGCAGACCCAGTACTTC; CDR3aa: CAWGSSSGQTQYF